This T cell receptor (beta chain) derives from a study of T cells in Graves' hyperthyroidism and ophthalmopathy. The study, taken as a whole, reports: In the blood, most expanded thyroid clonotypes above 0.001 appeared as well.

This clonotype was seen repeatedly, ten times or more. Its antigen is as yet unknown. The CDR3 regions of TCR beta were amplified from RNA transcripts. A first-round RT-PCR of the TCR CDR3 used the HTBI primer set. A single record per CDR3 protein comes from TCRdb applying MiXCR to the multiplex PCR reads. The sample includes 640,000 or so distinct CDR3 sequences, 14% to 15% of them seen just once. Trimming pared 3 bases from V and 0 bases from J, leaving 11 bases between. The CDR3 consists of 15 residues. Sequencing was performed on blood. The sequence derives from a woman in her thirties or forties with Graves' ophthalmopathy. This sequence joins TRBV12-3 or TRBV12-4 and TRBJ2-5, with D unresolved. The CDR3 region is CASSFSVGHQETQYF. As DNA, the CDR3 is TGTGCCAGCAGTTTTTCGGTAGGGCACCAAGAGACCCAGTACTTC.